This T cell receptor (beta chain) was obtained from a study of identical twins. Whole-study results and caveats: Cross-sectional statistics underpinned the conclusions; the same donors were not followed. Weaker excess twin sharing was observed in beta out-of-frame sequences.

Ten or more counts support this clonotype. Its antigen is unidentified. Unmatched junction bases numbered 10, after V lost 0 bases and J lost 6 bases. CDR3 size: 17 residues. Germline V gene data show CDR1 as LGHNA and CDR2 as YSLEER. A universal primer site arose from template switching, and cDNA bore unique molecular identifiers. TCRdb fed the 5' RACE reads into MiXCR, producing one record per CDR3 protein. The sample has a few hundred thousand distinct CDR3 sequences, 9.5% seen once. The sample was also linked to a second study, of yellow fever vaccine responses in identical twins. That work contributes: Among the twins, the vaccine T cell response reportedly seemed partly convergent and partly personalized.

The TCR originated in a woman younger than 30 in good health. Sequencing used CD8+ T cells sorted from blood. This chain joins TRBV4-3 and TRBJ2-3; 9 bases are a match to TRBD2. The CDR3 here is CASSQERGLAGSDTQYF. CDR3 coding DNA: TGCGCCAGCAGCCAAGAACGTGGGCTAGCGGGAAGCGATACGCAGTATTTT.